The clone carrying this T cell receptor beta chain is labeled medium-sized. Its antigen is as yet unknown. Mismatch repair deficiency was confirmed in all patients, by PCR or immunohistochemistry. Germline lookup yields CDR1 SGHVS and CDR2 FNYEAQ. The CDR3 loop spans 15 amino acids. V lost 1 base and J lost 0, with 9 bases in between. The sample is drawn from a study of PD-1 blockade in mismatch repair-deficient tumors. Study context: All were previously treated, progressing patients with around 12 mismatch repair-deficient cancer types.

Study outcomes and limitations: Tumor-resident clones, often absent from pretreatment blood, expanded after pembrolizumab and then contracted.

Assay used: immunoSEQ multiplex PCR; TCRdb lists only in-frame clones, some missing. Of around 62,000 clones in the sample, 78% were seen once. The sequencing used peripheral blood, collected 2 weeks after starting pembrolizumab. This TCR derives from an adult with mismatch repair-deficient cancer. The chain employs TRBV7-6 and TRBJ1-1, with D possibly being TRBD1 (5 bases). This chain's CDR3 is CASSLDEGLNTEAFF. CDR3 coding DNA: TGTGCCAGCAGCTTAGATGAGGGGTTGAACACTGAAGCTTTCTTT.